This TCR beta chain was found in a study of blood T cell repertoires in COVID-19. Study-level background: Spain, Italy and the United States supplied samples that represented acute and convalescent COVID-19. Nucleic acid was either cDNA or gDNA, and it came from T cells, B-cell-depleted T cells, or PBMCs.

Original analysis: Researchers report that nucleated cell counts were estimated from reference gene primer amplification. Clones were sequenced by immunoSEQ multiplex PCR, and TCRdb holds only the in-frame ones, with some missing. V, J and clone size were drawn from that table, and D and trimming were deduced from the DNA. Of about 230,000 clones listed, less than 85% were seen once; the top ten hold roughly 2.7%. The CDR3 length is 16 residues. V was clipped by 0 bases and J by 6 bases; unmatched bases: 9. From germline, CDR1 is KGHSH and CDR2 LQKENI. The origin of this receptor is a woman between 65 and 79 years old with active or convalescent COVID-19. The source material was peripheral blood. The V and J genes are TRBV18 and TRBJ2-7; 9 bases match TRBD2. CDR3 nucleotide sequence: TGTGCCAGCTCACCACCTGGGACTAGCCCCCCTCGCGAGCAGTACTTC. Translated, it gives CASSPPGTSPPREQYF. Looking up the rest from reference TRBV18 and TRBJ2-7 gives the full variable domain: NAGVMQNPRHLVRRRGQEARLRCSPMKGHSHVYWYRQLPEEGLKFMVYLQKENIIDESGMPKERFSAEFPKEGPSILRIQQVVRGDSAAYFCASSPPGTSPPREQYFGPGTRLTVT.